This T cell receptor beta chain emerged from a study of T cells in Graves' hyperthyroidism and ophthalmopathy. The investigators amplified TCR beta CDR3 regions from RNA transcripts. The HTBI primer set drove a first-round RT-PCR of the TCR CDR3. In TCRdb, the multiplex PCR reads were re-called with MiXCR into one record per CDR3 protein. Of about 560,000 distinct CDR3 sequences listed, roughly 17% were seen once; the top ten hold about 17%. CDR1 and CDR2 from the germline V gene are SGHTA and FQGNSA. The CDR3 contains 15 residues. V was clipped by 1 base and J by 1 base, with 9 bases between them. The table lists this clonotype with a few counts.

The chain joins TRBV7-2 to TRBJ2-3; possible D gene TRBD2, 6 bases. The receptor comes from a woman under 30 with Graves' hyperthyroidism. What was sequenced was blood. CDR3: CASSLESSGTDTQYF. DNA of the CDR3: TGTGCCAGCAGCTTAGAGTCTAGCGGCACAGATACGCAGTATTTT. Supplemented by reference TRBV7-2 and TRBJ2-3, the full variable domain reads GAGVSQSPSNKVTEKGKDVELRCDPISGHTALYWYRQSLGQGLEFLIYFQGNSAPDKSGLPSDRFSAERTGGSVSTLTIQRTQQEDSAVYLCASSLESSGTDTQYFGPGTRLTVL.